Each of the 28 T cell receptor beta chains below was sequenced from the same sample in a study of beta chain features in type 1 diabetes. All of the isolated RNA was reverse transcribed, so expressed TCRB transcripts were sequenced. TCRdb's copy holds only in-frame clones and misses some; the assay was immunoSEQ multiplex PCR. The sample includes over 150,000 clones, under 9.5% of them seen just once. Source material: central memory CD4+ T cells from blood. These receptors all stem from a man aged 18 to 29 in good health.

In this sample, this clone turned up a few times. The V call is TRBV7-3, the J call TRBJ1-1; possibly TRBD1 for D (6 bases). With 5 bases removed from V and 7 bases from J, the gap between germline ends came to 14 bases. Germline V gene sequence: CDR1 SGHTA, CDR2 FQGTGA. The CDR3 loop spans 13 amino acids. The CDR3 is CASSIGTTSEAFF. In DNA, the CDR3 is TGTGCCAGCAGCATCGGGACAACTAGTGAAGCTTTCTTT.

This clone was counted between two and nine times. CDR3 DNA sequence: TGTGCCAGTAGTATTGACAGGGGCGGCAATCAGCCCCAGCATTTT. Translation gives CASSIDRGGNQPQHF. V gene TRBV19 combines with J gene TRBJ1-5; 8 nucleotides align to TRBD1. Germline V CDR1 and CDR2: LNHDA, SQIVND (reference sequence). The CDR3 is 15 amino acids. V was pared by 3 bases and J by 2 bases, with 3 bases of the junction left unmatched.

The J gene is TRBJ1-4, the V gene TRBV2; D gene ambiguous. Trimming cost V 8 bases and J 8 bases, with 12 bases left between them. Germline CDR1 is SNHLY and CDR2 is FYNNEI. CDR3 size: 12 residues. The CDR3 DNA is TGTGCCAGCGGTTACACCTTCGAAAAACTGTTTTTT. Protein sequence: CASGYTFEKLFF. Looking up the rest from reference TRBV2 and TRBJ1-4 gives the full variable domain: EPEVTQTPSHQVTQMGQEVILRCVPISNHLYFYWYRQILGQKVEFLVSFYNNEISEKSEIFDDQFSVERPDGSNFTLKIRSTKLEDSAMYFCASGYTFEKLFFGSGTQLSVL.

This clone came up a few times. The chain's CDR3 is CASSQVSLSRGAKSNEAFF. Written as DNA, the CDR3 is TGCGCCAGCAGCCAAGTCTCCTTAAGCAGGGGGGCGAAATCAAATGAAGCTTTCTTT. The chain uses TRBV4-1 and TRBJ1-1; 7 bases match TRBD1. The CDR3 spans 19 residues. Germline CDR1 MGHRA, CDR2 YSYEKL. Germline trimming cut 1 base from V and 7 bases from J; bases unmatched to any gene: 21.

CDR3 in amino acids: CASSQVRTGLYEQYF. CDR3 bases: TGCGCCAGCAGCCAAGTCCGGACAGGGCTCTACGAGCAGTACTTC. The V call is TRBV4-1, the J call TRBJ2-7, with TRBD1 matching 8 bases. Per germline, CDR1 MGHRA and CDR2 YSYEKL. The CDR3 spans 15 residues. J lost 3 bases, V lost 1 base, and 5 bases had no gene match.

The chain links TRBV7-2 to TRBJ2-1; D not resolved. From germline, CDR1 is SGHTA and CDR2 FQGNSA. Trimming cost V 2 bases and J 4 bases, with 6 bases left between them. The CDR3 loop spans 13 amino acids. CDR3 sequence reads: CASSLLRYNEQFF. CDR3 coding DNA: TGTGCCAGCAGCTTACTTCGTTACAATGAGCAGTTCTTC.

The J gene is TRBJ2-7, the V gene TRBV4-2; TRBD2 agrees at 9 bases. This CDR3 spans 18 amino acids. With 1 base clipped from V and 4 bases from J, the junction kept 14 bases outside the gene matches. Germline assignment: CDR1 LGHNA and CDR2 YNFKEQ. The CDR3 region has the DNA TGTGCCAGCAGCCAAGGAATCGGAGTAGCGGGAGTTCGGTACGAGCAGTACTTC. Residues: CASSQGIGVAGVRYEQYF.

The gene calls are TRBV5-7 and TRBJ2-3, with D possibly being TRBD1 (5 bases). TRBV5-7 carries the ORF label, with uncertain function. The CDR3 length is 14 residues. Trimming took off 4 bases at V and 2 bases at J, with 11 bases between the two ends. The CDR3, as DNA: TGTGCCAGCAGCCCCAAAGGGGTCACAGATACGCAGTATTTT. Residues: CASSPKGVTDTQYF.

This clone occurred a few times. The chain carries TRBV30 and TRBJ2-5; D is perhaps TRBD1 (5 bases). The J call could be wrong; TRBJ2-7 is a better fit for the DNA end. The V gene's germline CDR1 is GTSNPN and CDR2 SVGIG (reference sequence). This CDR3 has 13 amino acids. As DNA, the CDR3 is TGTGCCTGGAGTCCCCCAGGGTTGCACGAGCAGTACTTC. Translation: CAWSPPGLHEQYF.

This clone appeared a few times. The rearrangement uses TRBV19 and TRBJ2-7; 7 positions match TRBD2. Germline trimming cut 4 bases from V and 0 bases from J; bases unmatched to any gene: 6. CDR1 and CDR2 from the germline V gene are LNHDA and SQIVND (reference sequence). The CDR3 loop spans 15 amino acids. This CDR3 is CASSTRAGSSYEQYF. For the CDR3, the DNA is TGTGCCAGTAGTACTCGAGCGGGAAGCTCCTACGAGCAGTACTTC.

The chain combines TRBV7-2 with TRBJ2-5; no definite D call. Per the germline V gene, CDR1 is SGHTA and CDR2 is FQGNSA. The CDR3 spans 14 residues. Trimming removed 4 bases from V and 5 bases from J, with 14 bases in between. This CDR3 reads CASSSRVARETQYF. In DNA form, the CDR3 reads TGTGCCAGCAGCTCCCGAGTCGCCAGGGAGACCCAGTACTTC. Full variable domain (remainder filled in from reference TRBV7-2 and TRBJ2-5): GAGVSQSPSNKVTEKGKDVELRCDPISGHTALYWYRQSLGQGLEFLIYFQGNSAPDKSGLPSDRFSAERTGGSVSTLTIQRTQQEDSAVYLCASSSRVARETQYFGPGTRLLVL.

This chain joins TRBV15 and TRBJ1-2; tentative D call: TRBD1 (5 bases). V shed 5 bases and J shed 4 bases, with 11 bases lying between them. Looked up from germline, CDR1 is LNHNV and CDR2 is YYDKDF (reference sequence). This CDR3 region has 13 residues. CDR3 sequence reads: CATSGGRAYGYTF. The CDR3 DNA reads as TGTGCCACCAGCGGTGGCAGGGCCTATGGCTACACCTTC.

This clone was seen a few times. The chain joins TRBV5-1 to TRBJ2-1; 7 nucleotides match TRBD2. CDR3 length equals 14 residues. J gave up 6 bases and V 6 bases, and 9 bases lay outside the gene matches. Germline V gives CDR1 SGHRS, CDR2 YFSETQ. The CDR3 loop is CASTGLGQGNEQFF. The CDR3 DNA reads TGCGCCAGCACAGGACTAGGGCAGGGCAATGAGCAGTTCTTC.

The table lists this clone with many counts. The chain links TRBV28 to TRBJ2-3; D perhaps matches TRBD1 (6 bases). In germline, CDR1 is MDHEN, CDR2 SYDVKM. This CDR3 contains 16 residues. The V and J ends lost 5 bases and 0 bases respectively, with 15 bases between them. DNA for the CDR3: TGTGCCAGCAGTATCCCGGACAGTCTTAGCACAGATACGCAGTATTTT. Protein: CASSIPDSLSTDTQYF. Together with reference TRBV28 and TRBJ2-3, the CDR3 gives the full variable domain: DVKVTQSSRYLVKRTGEKVFLECVQDMDHENMFWYRQDPGLGLRLIYFSYDVKMKEKGDIPEGYSVSREKKERFSLILESASTNQTSMYLCASSIPDSLSTDTQYFGPGTRLTVL.

Here the CDR3 DNA reads TGTGCCAGCAGTTTTATAGGGACAGCCCTTTCCTACGAGCAGTACTTC. Its translation is CASSFIGTALSYEQYF. This chain joins TRBV28 and TRBJ2-7, with 7 bases lining up with TRBD1. The CDR3 spans 16 residues. CDR1 MDHEN and CDR2 SYDVKM come from the germline V gene. Germline trimming cut 3 bases from V and 1 base from J; bases unmatched to any gene: 9.

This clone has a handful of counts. CDR3 in amino acids: CASSPSTGTGNYGYTF. The CDR3 region has the DNA TGTGCCAGCTCACCATCGACCGGGACAGGGAACTATGGCTACACCTTC. The chain joins TRBV18 to TRBJ1-2; 9 nucleotides match TRBD1. Trimming took 2 bases from V and 2 from J; bases not matched to a gene: 6. Germline lookup yields CDR1 KGHSH and CDR2 LQKENI. The CDR3 extends over 16 amino acids. Full variable domain (rest looked up from reference TRBV18 and TRBJ1-2): NAGVMQNPRHLVRRRGQEARLRCSPMKGHSHVYWYRQLPEEGLKFMVYLQKENIIDESGMPKERFSAEFPKEGPSILRIQQVVRGDSAAYFCASSPSTGTGNYGYTFGSGTRLTVV.

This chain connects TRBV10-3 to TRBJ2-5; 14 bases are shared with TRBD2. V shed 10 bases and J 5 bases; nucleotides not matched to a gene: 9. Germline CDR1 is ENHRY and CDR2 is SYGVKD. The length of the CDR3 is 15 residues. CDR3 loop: CATKGLAGEGETQYF. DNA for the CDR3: TGTGCCACCAAGGGACTAGCGGGAGAGGGGGAGACCCAGTACTTC.

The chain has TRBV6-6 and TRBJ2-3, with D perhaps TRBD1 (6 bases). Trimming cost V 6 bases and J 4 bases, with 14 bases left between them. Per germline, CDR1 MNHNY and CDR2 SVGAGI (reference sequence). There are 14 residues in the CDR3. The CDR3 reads CASRSLDRPDTQYF. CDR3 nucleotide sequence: TGTGCCAGCAGATCACTCGACAGGCCAGATACGCAGTATTTT.

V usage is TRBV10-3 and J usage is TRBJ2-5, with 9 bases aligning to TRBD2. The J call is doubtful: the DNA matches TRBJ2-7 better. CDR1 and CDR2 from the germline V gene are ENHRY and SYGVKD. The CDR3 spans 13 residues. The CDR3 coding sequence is TGTGCCATCAGATCTAGCGGGACCTACGAGCAGTACTTC. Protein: CAIRSSGTYEQYF.

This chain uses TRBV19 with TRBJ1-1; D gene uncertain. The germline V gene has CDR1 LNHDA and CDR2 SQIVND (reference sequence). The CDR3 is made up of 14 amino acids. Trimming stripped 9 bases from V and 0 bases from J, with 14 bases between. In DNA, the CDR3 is TGTGCCAGCCGGGGTTTTAACATGAACACTGAAGCTTTCTTT. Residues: CASRGFNMNTEAFF.

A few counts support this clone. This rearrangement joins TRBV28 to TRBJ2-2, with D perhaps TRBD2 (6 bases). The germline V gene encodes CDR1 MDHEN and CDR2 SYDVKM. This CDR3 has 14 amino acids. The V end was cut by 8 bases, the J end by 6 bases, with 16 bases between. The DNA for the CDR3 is TGTGCCAGCGGTAGGGGAGGAATGGCCGGGGAGCTGTTTTTT. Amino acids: CASGRGGMAGELFF.

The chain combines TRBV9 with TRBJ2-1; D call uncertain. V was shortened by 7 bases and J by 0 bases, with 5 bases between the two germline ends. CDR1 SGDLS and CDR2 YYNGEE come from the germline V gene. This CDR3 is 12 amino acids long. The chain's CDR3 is CASASSYNEQFF. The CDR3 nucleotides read TGTGCCAGCGCCAGCTCCTACAATGAGCAGTTCTTC.

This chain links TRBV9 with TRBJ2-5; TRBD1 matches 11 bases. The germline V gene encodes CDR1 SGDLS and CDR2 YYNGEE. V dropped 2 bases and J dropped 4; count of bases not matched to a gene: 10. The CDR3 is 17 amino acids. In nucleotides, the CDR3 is TGTGCCAGCAGCGTCCGTTCCGGACAGGGGGCGGGAGAGACCCAGTACTTC. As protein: CASSVRSGQGAGETQYF.

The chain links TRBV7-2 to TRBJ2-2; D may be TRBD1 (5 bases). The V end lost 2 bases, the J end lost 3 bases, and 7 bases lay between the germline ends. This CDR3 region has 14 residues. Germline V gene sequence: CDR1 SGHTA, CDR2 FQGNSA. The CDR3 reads CASSLYRHTGELFF. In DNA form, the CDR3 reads TGTGCCAGCAGCTTATACAGGCACACCGGGGAGCTGTTTTTT. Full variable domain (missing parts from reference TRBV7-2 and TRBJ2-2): GAGVSQSPSNKVTEKGKDVELRCDPISGHTALYWYRQSLGQGLEFLIYFQGNSAPDKSGLPSDRFSAERTGGSVSTLTIQRTQQEDSAVYLCASSLYRHTGELFFGEGSRLTVL.

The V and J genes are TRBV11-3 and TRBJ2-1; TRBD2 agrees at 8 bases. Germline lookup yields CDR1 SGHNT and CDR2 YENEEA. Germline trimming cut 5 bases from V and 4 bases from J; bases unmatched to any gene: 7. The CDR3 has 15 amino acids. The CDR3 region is CASSGSGSRYNEQFF. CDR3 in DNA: TGTGCCAGCAGCGGAAGCGGGAGTCGGTACAATGAGCAGTTCTTC.

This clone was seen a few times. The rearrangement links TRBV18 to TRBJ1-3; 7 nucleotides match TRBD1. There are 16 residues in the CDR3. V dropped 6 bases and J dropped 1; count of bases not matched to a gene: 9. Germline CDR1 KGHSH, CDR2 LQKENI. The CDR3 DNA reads TGTGCCAGCTCGCAAGACAGGGTCTCGTCTGGAAACACCATATATTTT. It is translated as CASSQDRVSSGNTIYF.

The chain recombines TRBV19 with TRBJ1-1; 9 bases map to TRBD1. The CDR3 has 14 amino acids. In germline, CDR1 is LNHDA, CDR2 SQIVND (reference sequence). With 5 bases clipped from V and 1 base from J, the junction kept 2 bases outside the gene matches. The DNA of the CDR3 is TGTGCCAGTAGTGCGGGACAGGGGAACACTGAAGCTTTCTTT. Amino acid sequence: CASSAGQGNTEAFF.

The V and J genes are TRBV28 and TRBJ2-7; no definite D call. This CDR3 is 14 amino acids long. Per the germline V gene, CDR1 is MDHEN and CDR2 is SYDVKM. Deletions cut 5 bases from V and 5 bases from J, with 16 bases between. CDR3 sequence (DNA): TGTGCCAGCAGTCCCCCCACCACCCGGGACGAGCAGTACTTC. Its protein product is CASSPPTTRDEQYF.